A single sample is the source of the 12 T cell receptor beta chains below, sequenced in a study of blood T cell repertoires in COVID-19. This table comes from immunoSEQ multiplex PCR, and its TCRdb copy is limited to in-frame clones, with some not included. The sample yields about 270,000 clones, over 80% seen once. Sequencing was done on a sample of PBMCs or T cells enriched from blood (not recorded which). All receptors come from a woman aged 25 to 39 with acute COVID-19.

The chain carries TRBV9 and TRBJ2-3, with D tentatively TRBD1 (6 bases). V lost 0 bases and J lost 5, with 10 bases in between. The CDR3 totals 14 residues. CDR1 is SGDLS, CDR2 YYNGEE, per germline. Here the CDR3 DNA reads TGTGCCAGCAGCGTAGAGACAGGAGGAGATACGCAGTATTTT. This translates into CASSVETGGDTQYF.

The chain uses TRBV9 and TRBJ1-1, with D perhaps matching TRBD1 (6 bases). The germline V and J ends were trimmed by 3 bases and 0 bases, with 9 bases remaining between them. Germline V gene lookup returns CDR1 SGDLS and CDR2 YYNGEE. The CDR3 runs 14 residues. CDR3 protein: CASSAGHLNTEAFF. The CDR3 DNA follows: TGTGCCAGCAGCGCGGGACACTTGAACACTGAAGCTTTCTTT.

The gene calls are TRBV7-9 and TRBJ2-3; TRBD2 matches 12 bases. V was clipped by 0 bases and J by 2 bases; unmatched bases: 6. The CDR3 loop spans 18 amino acids. CDR1 is SEHNR and CDR2 is FQNEAQ in the germline V gene (reference sequence). The CDR3 region is CASSLAWTSGIPTDTQYF. DNA of the CDR3: TGTGCCAGCAGCTTAGCTTGGACTAGCGGGATACCCACAGATACGCAGTATTTT.

This CDR3 reads CASNRGQKNQPQHF. CDR3 DNA: TGTGCCAGCAACCGGGGACAGAAAAATCAGCCCCAGCATTTT. The genes are TRBV6-6 and TRBJ1-5, with TRBD1 matching over 7 bases. The V gene end was trimmed by 7 bases and the J gene end by 4 bases; junction bases not matched to a gene: 7. Germline lookup yields CDR1 MNHNY and CDR2 SVGAGI (reference sequence). This CDR3 has 14 amino acids.

The J gene is TRBJ1-5, the V gene TRBV7-2, with D unclear. Germline assignment: CDR1 SGHTA and CDR2 FQGNSA. The CDR3 is 16 residues long. With 1 base removed from V and 2 bases from J, the gap between germline ends came to 12 bases. CDR3 amino acids: CASSLEGGRRNQPQHF. CDR3 bases: TGTGCCAGCAGCTTAGAAGGAGGGCGGCGCAATCAGCCCCAGCATTTT.

This chain links TRBV30 with TRBJ1-2; D uncertain. Germline V gene lookup returns CDR1 GTSNPN and CDR2 SVGIG (reference sequence). The CDR3 has 13 residues. V lost 6 bases, J lost 6 bases, and 17 bases lay in between. The CDR3 spells CACREGNWDGYTF. DNA for the CDR3: TGTGCCTGCCGAGAGGGAAATTGGGATGGCTACACCTTC.

This clone is a singleton in its sample. The chain is built from TRBV9 and TRBJ2-1, with D tentatively TRBD2 (5 bases). CDR3 length equals 16 residues. V dropped 0 bases and J dropped 6 bases, with 16 bases sitting between them. Germline V gene sequence: CDR1 SGDLS, CDR2 YYNGEE. Here the CDR3 DNA reads TGTGCCAGCAGCGTAGTCGCGTCTAGCCAAAGCAATGAGCAGTTCTTC. It codes for CASSVVASSQSNEQFF.

The rearrangement links TRBV20-1 to TRBJ1-1, with a weak D call TRBD1 (5 bases). Germline loops: CDR1 DFQATT, CDR2 SNEGSKA (reference sequence). The CDR3 has 11 residues. CDR3 loop: CSRQLNTEAFF. CDR3 DNA: TGCAGCCGACAGCTGAACACTGAAGCTTTCTTT.

This clone was observed once. The V and J genes are TRBV25-1 and TRBJ1-5; TRBD1 matches 7 bases. Looked up from germline, CDR1 is MGHDK and CDR2 is SYGVNS. V lost 6 bases and J lost 1; bases outside the gene matches: 9. This CDR3 has 16 residues. The CDR3 nucleotides are TGTGCCAGCAGCCAAACAGGGGTTGGGAGCAATCAGCCCCAGCATTTT. Its protein product is CASSQTGVGSNQPQHF.

The rearrangement joins TRBV19 to TRBJ1-6; 7 bases are shared with TRBD1. The V gene's germline CDR1 is LNHDA and CDR2 SQIVND (reference sequence). With V trimmed by 0 bases and J by 5 bases, 4 bases remained unmatched. This CDR3 is built from 16 residues. The CDR3 loop reads CASSIDPGQHNSPLHF. In DNA, the CDR3 is TGTGCCAGTAGTATAGACCCGGGACAGCATAATTCACCCCTCCACTTT.

The V gene is TRBV28, the J gene TRBJ1-6, with no clear D. With 3 bases removed from V and 7 bases from J, the gap between germline ends came to 10 bases. Per the germline V gene, CDR1 is MDHEN and CDR2 is SYDVKM. The CDR3 extends over 14 amino acids. DNA for the CDR3: TGTGCCAGCAGTTTTGTTGCAGAAAATTCACCCCTCCACTTT. It specifies CASSFVAENSPLHF. Looking up the rest from reference TRBV28 and TRBJ1-6 gives the full variable domain: DVKVTQSSRYLVKRTGEKVFLECVQDMDHENMFWYRQDPGLGLRLIYFSYDVKMKEKGDIPEGYSVSREKKERFSLILESASTNQTSMYLCASSFVAENSPLHFGNGTRLTVT.

This sequence joins TRBV3-1 (or the pseudogene TRBV3-2) and TRBJ1-1, with D tentatively TRBD1 (5 bases). In germline, CDR1 is LGHDT, CDR2 YNNKEL (reference sequence). V was pared by 4 bases and J by 6 bases, with 15 bases between. This CDR3 is built from 14 residues. The CDR3 protein is CASSPRFQGSEAFF. The CDR3 nucleotides are TGTGCCAGCAGCCCCCGATTCCAGGGTTCTGAAGCTTTCTTT.